This is a list of T cell receptor beta chains from one sample in a study of regulatory T cells in long-lasting Graves disease. Via MiXCR, TCRdb re-called the multiplex PCR reads, giving one row per CDR3 protein. In the table there are about 520,000 distinct CDR3 sequences, about 11% of which are singletons. A further study also used this sample, focusing on T cells in Graves' hyperthyroidism and ophthalmopathy.

The sequencing here drew on peripheral blood mononuclear cells (PBMCs), taken at new diagnosis, from a patient treated with antithyroid drugs. These receptors all come from a woman aged 30 to 39 with Graves disease. Each CDR3 is given with its conserved first and last residue. A D gene is named only where the DNA matches it firmly. Part of the rows lack a size; the others show once, few, many or a class for expanded clones.

>TRBD1|TRBJ1-4|many|TRBV7-2
TGTGCCAGCAGCTACGGGACAGGGGCACGTGAAAAACTGTTTTTT
CASSYGTGAREKLFF
>.|TRBJ2-1|.|TRBV5-1
TGCGCCAGCAGCGCCCGGGACACGAGCTACAATGAGCAGTTCTTC
CASSARDTSYNEQFF
>.|TRBJ2-4|many|TRBV12-3/TRBV12-4
TGTGCCAGCAGTTTAGCCATTATACCGGGAGTAGCCAAAAACATTCAGTACTTC
CASSLAIIPGVAKNIQYF
>TRBD1|TRBJ2-5|many|TRBV13
TGTGCCAGCAGCTGGGGACAGGGGCAAGAGACCCAGTACTTC
CASSWGQGQETQYF
>TRBD1|TRBJ1-2|.|TRBV6-2/TRBV6-3
TGTGCCAGCACCCCGGCGGTAGGACAGGGGCTTAACTATGGCTACACCTTC
CASTPAVGQGLNYGYTF
>TRBD2|TRBJ2-3|.|TRBV13
TGTGCCAGCAGCTTAGGTTTGCGGGAGGGCACAGATACGCAGTATTTT
CASSLGLREGTDTQYF
>.|TRBJ2-3|many|TRBV7-9
TGTGCCAGCAGCTCCGGCGGTCAGACGCAGTATTTT
CASSSGGQTQYF
>TRBD2|TRBJ2-1|many|TRBV14
TGTGCCAGCAGCGCAGCGGGAGGAAATTACAATGAGCAGTTCTTC
CASSAAGGNYNEQFF
>TRBD2|TRBJ2-7|.|TRBV19
TGTGCCAGTTCTGATCCGGCGACTAGCGGGAGTTACGAGCAGTACTTC
CASSDPATSGSYEQYF
>TRBD1|TRBJ2-7|few|TRBV5-4
TGTGCCAGCAGCTCGACACAGGGGGCAGGTGAGCAGTACTTC
CASSSTQGAGEQYF
>.|TRBJ2-5|many|TRBV27
TGTGCCAGCAGTTTAGTTGGAGGCCCGGGGACCCAGTACTTC
CASSLVGGPGTQYF
>.|TRBJ2-5|.|TRBV2
TGTGCCAGCGAGGGGGACAGCGCGATAGGGGCGGGGGAGACCCAGTACTTC
CASEGDSAIGAGETQYF
>.|TRBJ1-4|.|TRBV19
TGTGCCAGTAGTGTACACCAGGGTTGGGGGGATAATGAAAAACTGTTTTTT
CASSVHQGWGDNEKLFF
>TRBD1|TRBJ1-5|many|TRBV7-2
TGTGCCAGCAGCTTACTACCGGGACAGTTGAATCAGCCCCAGCATTTT
CASSLLPGQLNQPQHF
>TRBD1|TRBJ1-2|many|TRBV2
TGTGCCAGCAGTGGACAGGGAGTGGTCTATGGCTACACCTTC
CASSGQGVVYGYTF
>.|TRBJ1-2|many|TRBV14
TGTGCCAGCAGCCAAAATCCGGGAGGTTACTATGGCTACACCTTC
CASSQNPGGYYGYTF
>.|TRBJ2-3|.|TRBV13
TGTGCCAGCAGCTTAGTACGGGACCTCCCCACAGATACGCAGTATTTT
CASSLVRDLPTDTQYF
>.|TRBJ1-1|many|TRBV7-9
TGTGCCAGCAACTCTTTCGGGAAAAACAAGAACACTGAAGCTTTCTTT
CASNSFGKNKNTEAFF
>.|TRBJ2-6|many|TRBV27
TGTGCCAGCAGCCTGACGTACTCTGGGGCCAACGTCCTGACTTTC
CASSLTYSGANVLTF
>.|TRBJ2-1|many|TRBV27
TGTGCCAGCAGTTTAGCATCAAGGGACGCCTACAATGAGCAGTTCTTC
CASSLASRDAYNEQFF
>TRBD2|TRBJ2-1|many|TRBV15
TGTGCCACCAGCACATTACAAGCGGGGGAGTACAATGAGCAGTTCTTC
CATSTLQAGEYNEQFF
>.|TRBJ1-5|few|TRBV28
TGTGCCAGCAGCCGAATACAGGGTAGCAATCAGCCCCAGCATTTT
CASSRIQGSNQPQHF
>TRBD1|TRBJ1-1|.|TRBV29-1
TGCAGCGGCGGACAGGGAGGAGGCACTGAAGCTTTCTTT
CSGGQGGGTEAFF
>TRBD2|TRBJ2-1|.|TRBV11-3
TGTGCCAGCAGCTTATCCAGCGGGAGAGGGAATGAGCAGTTCTTC
CASSLSSGRGNEQFF
>.|TRBJ1-5|many|TRBV7-2
TGTGCCAGCAGCTTAAATCTGGACCCTAGCAATCAGCCCCAGCATTTT
CASSLNLDPSNQPQHF
>.|TRBJ1-5|many|TRBV2
TGTGCCAGCGAAACCGATAGCAATCAGCCCCAGCATTTT
CASETDSNQPQHF
>.|TRBJ2-2|many|TRBV12-5
TGTGCTAGTGGTTGGGGCCATCCCGAATCATCGAACACCGGGGAGCTGTTTTTT
CASGWGHPESSNTGELFF
>TRBD1|TRBJ2-1|many|TRBV19
TGTGCCACCCACGGCTGGGACAGTTACAATGAGCAGTTCTTC
CATHGWDSYNEQFF
>TRBD2|TRBJ2-7|.|TRBV2
TGTGCCAGCAACCACAAACTAGCGGGAGACTACGAGCAGTACTTC
CASNHKLAGDYEQYF
>TRBD1|TRBJ1-5|.|TRBV12-3/TRBV12-4
TGTGCCAGCAGTTTAGGACAGGGGATGGAGAATCAGCCCCAGCATTTT
CASSLGQGMENQPQHF